This T cell receptor (beta chain) stems from a study of blood T cell repertoires in COVID-19. Study-level background: In each case, the material was cDNA or gDNA derived from T cells, B-cell-depleted T cells, or PBMCs.

Produced via immunoSEQ multiplex PCR; TCRdb's table is partial and in-frame only. The sample records over 200,000 clones, roughly 87% being singletons. Germline V gene sequence: CDR1 LNHDA, CDR2 SQIVND (reference sequence). CDR3 length: 13 amino acids. The V segment lost 7 bases and the J segment 3 bases; nucleotides outside the gene matches: 4. Material for sequencing was PBMCs or T cells enriched from blood (not recorded which). The chain combines TRBV19 with TRBJ1-1; 8 nucleotides line up with TRBD1. This clonotype was sampled from a man aged 30 to 45 who had recovered from COVID-19. This CDR3 reads CASTKDRDTEAFF. The CDR3 DNA reads TGTGCCAGTACCAAGGACAGGGACACTGAAGCTTTCTTT.